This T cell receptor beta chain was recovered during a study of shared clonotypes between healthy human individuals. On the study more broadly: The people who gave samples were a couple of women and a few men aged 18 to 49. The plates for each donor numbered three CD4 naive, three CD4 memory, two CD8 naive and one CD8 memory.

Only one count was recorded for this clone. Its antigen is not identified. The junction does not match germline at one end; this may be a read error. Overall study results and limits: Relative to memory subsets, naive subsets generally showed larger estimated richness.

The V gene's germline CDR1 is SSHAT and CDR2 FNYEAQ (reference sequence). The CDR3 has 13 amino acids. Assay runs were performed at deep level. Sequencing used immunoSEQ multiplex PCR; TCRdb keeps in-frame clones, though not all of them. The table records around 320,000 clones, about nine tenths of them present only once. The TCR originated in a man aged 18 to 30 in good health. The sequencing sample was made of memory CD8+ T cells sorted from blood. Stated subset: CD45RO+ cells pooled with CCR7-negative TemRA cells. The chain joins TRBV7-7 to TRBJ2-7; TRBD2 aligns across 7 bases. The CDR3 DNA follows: TGTGCTAGCAGCGGGACCGCAACCTACGAGCAGTACTTC. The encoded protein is CASSGTATYEQYF.